This T cell receptor beta chain was observed in a study of regulatory T cells in long-lasting Graves disease. Time point here: newly diagnosed GD, antithyroid drugs for less than 3 months. PBMC RNA was the source of the TCR library. A peripheral blood sample, roughly 9.8 milliliters in volume, was drawn into EDTA tubes. Combining iRepertoire HTBI primers with Arm-PCR of CDR3 regions, the authors built TCR beta libraries. In TCRdb, the multiplex PCR reads were re-called with MiXCR into one record per CDR3 protein. The sample records almost 450,000 distinct CDR3 sequences, about 15% being singletons. This clonotype was seen repeatedly, ten times or more. V was shortened by 5 bases and J by 0 bases, with 10 bases between the two germline ends. CDR3 size: 13 residues. Germline V gene sequence: CDR1 DFQATT, CDR2 SNEGSKA (reference sequence). These data are also associated with another study on T cells in Graves' hyperthyroidism and ophthalmopathy. That investigation notes: A set of HTBI primers served as the primers for a first-round RT-PCR of the TCR CDR3.

Sequenced here: peripheral blood mononuclear cells (PBMCs), sampled at new diagnosis, from a patient treated with antithyroid drugs. The sequence derives from a young woman with Graves disease. The chain employs TRBV20-1 and TRBJ1-1; D might be TRBD1 (6 bases). CDR3 amino acids: CSAQTGMNTEAFF. The CDR3, as DNA: TGCAGTGCTCAGACAGGCATGAACACTGAAGCTTTCTTT.